This T cell receptor beta chain was captured in a study of cytomegalovirus exposure and HLA in healthy donors. Study as a whole: Among around 200 million T cells, an earlier analysis found 117 million unique TCR beta sequences. As released early, the data held some 80 million unique TCRs from HLA-typed donors.

To note about this clone: Antigen unknown. Other DNA sequences within the sample encode an identical CDR3.

The study, taken as a whole, reports: The authors assumed roughly uniform sequencing depth across donors for presence/absence analyses. An analysis was carried out at a later point. It showed that HLA-associated TCR beta chains were more clonally expanded than equally common non-associated chains.

Researchers ran the PCR with 60 Vbeta and 13 Jbeta primers. Profiled with immunoSEQ multiplex PCR; TCRdb holds only in-frame clones, not every one. The sample includes about 100,000 clones, 75% seen only once; the top ten take about 4.3%. In germline, CDR1 is SGHRS, CDR2 YFSETQ. V lost 3 bases and J lost 1; bases outside the gene matches: 1. The CDR3 runs 14 residues. V is TRBV5-1 and J is TRBJ2-7, with 10 bases lining up with TRBD1. The clonotype comes from a woman under 30 in good health and CMV-seropositive. The sample taken for sequencing was PBMCs. The chain's CDR3 is CASSSGQGSYEQYF. CDR3 in DNA: TGCGCCAGCAGCTCGGGACAGGGGTCCTACGAGCAGTACTTC.